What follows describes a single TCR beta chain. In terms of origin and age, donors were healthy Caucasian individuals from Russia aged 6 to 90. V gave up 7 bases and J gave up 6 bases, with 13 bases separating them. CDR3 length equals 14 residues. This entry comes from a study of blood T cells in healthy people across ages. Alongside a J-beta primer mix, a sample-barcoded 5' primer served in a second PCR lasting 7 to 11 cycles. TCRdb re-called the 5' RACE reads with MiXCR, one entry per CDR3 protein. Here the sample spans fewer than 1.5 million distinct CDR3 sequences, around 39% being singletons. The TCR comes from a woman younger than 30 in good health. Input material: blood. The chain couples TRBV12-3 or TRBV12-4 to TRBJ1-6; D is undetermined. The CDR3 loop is CASTSYGGNSPLHF. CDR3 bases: TGTGCCAGCACCTCTTATGGAGGTAATTCACCCCTCCACTTT.